These T cell receptor beta chains were read from a single sample in a study of T cells after yellow fever vaccination. From the 5' RACE reads, TCRdb called clonotypes with MiXCR, one entry per CDR3 protein. This table holds some 52,000 distinct CDR3 sequences, 6% to 8.5% found once. The sample consisted of CD8+ T cells not binding an NS4B(214-222) dextramer, sorted from PBMCs, taken roughly 46 days after the first yellow fever vaccination. The receptors were sampled from a man younger than 30 who received the YFV17D yellow fever vaccine. Each CDR3 is given with its conserved first and last residue. A D gene is named only where the DNA matches it firmly. A clone size is listed for some rows: how often the clone was seen (once, few, many), or a class if it is expanded.

j_gene | abundance | v_gene | len | d_gene | CDR3nt | CDR3aa
TRBJ2-2 | many | TRBV28 | 12 | NA | TGTGCCAGCACCCTTGGGTCCGGGGAGCTGTTTTTT | CASTLGSGELFF
TRBJ2-7 | few | TRBV19 | 14 | TRBD2 | TGTGCCAGTAGTATGGGCGGGGGAGCCTACGAGCAGTACTTC | CASSMGGGAYEQYF
TRBJ1-1 | NA | TRBV7-9 | 12 | NA | TGTGCCAGCAGCTCCGCATCGACTGAAGCTTTCTTT | CASSSASTEAFF
TRBJ2-2 | few | TRBV7-8 | 15 | NA | TGTGCCAGCAGCTTAGCGGCGGGGTCTACCGGGGAGCTGTTTTTT | CASSLAAGSTGELFF
TRBJ2-7 | many | TRBV20-1 | 15 | NA | TGCAGTGCTAGTGCAGCAGCTACCAACTACTACGAGCAGTACTTC | CSASAAATNYYEQYF
TRBJ2-1 | many | TRBV7-2 | 17 | TRBD1 | TGTGCCAGCAGCTTAGCCCTGACAGGGGGGTCCTACAATGAGCAGTTCTTC | CASSLALTGGSYNEQFF
TRBJ2-7 | few | TRBV14 | 16 | TRBD2 | TGTGCCAGCAGCCAAGTGGGTCTAGCGGCCTCCTACGAGCAGTACTTC | CASSQVGLAASYEQYF
TRBJ2-7 | many | TRBV6-2/TRBV6-3 | 13 | NA | TGTGCCAGCACCGAAATGGGGAGCCACGAGCAGTACTTC | CASTEMGSHEQYF
TRBJ2-4 | medium-sized | TRBV9 | 19 | TRBD2 | TGTGCCAGCAGCCCGACTAGCGGGGGGTCCCTCGTAGCCAAAAACATTCAGTACTTC | CASSPTSGGSLVAKNIQYF
TRBJ2-1 | few | TRBV7-2 | 16 | TRBD2 | TGTGCCAGCAGCTTGGGAGCGGGGGGTGGAACACATGAGCAGTTCTTC | CASSLGAGGGTHEQFF
TRBJ2-7 | once | TRBV7-9 | 13 | NA | TGTGCCAGCGGCTCCCCAGACTGGTACGAGCAGTACTTC | CASGSPDWYEQYF
TRBJ1-4 | NA | TRBV4-1 | 19 | TRBD1 | TGCGCCAGCAGCCAAGACCACAGGGGCTGGGTAGCAACTAATGAAAAACTGTTTTTT | CASSQDHRGWVATNEKLFF
TRBJ1-6 | NA | TRBV5-1 | 13 | NA | TGCGCCAGCAGCCTCCCTGGGGATCCACCCCTCCACTTT | CASSLPGDPPLHF
TRBJ2-5 | NA | TRBV11-2 | 19 | NA | TGTGCCAGCAGCTCCCTCCGGGGTCGCTCGTTCGCCAACCAAGAGACCCAGTACTTC | CASSSLRGRSFANQETQYF
TRBJ2-1 | few | TRBV29-1 | 15 | NA | TGCAGCGTTGATTTGTTGGTGGGCACCTACAATGAGCAGTTCTTC | CSVDLLVGTYNEQFF
TRBJ1-5 | many | TRBV2 | 13 | NA | TGTGCCGGCGGGAGGGACCCTAATCAGCCCCAGCATTTT | CAGGRDPNQPQHF
TRBJ1-5 | many | TRBV5-6 | 15 | TRBD1 | TGTGCCAGCAGCATGGGACAGATTAGCAATCAGCCCCAGCATTTT | CASSMGQISNQPQHF
TRBJ2-1 | NA | TRBV7-6 | 18 | TRBD2 | TGTGCCAGCAGCTTAGGGTCCGTTCACGGGGGGGCTTACAATGAGCAGTTCTTC | CASSLGSVHGGAYNEQFF
TRBJ2-5 | many | TRBV7-8 | 14 | NA | TGTGCCAGCAGCCCAGGACGGCGGGGTGAGACCCAGTACTTC | CASSPGRRGETQYF
TRBJ1-4 | few | TRBV20-1 | 11 | NA | TGCAGTGCTAGAGTGGTTGAAAAACTGTTTTTT | CSARVVEKLFF
TRBJ2-1 | few | TRBV27 | 18 | TRBD2 | TGTGCCAGCAGTTTACGGGTCCCACAGCGGGGGGGCTACAATGAGCAGTTCTTC | CASSLRVPQRGGYNEQFF
TRBJ1-1 | many | TRBV5-1 | 16 | TRBD1 | TGCGCCAGCAGCCCAGGGGGCCAGAACATGAACACTGAAGCTTTCTTT | CASSPGGQNMNTEAFF
TRBJ2-5 | NA | TRBV29-1 | 13 | NA | TGCAGCGTCCAAGGGGGGGCGCGGGAGACCCAGTACTTC | CSVQGGARETQYF
TRBJ2-3 | few | TRBV25-1 | 11 | NA | TGTGCCAGCAGTGTCCCAGATACGCAGTATTTT | CASSVPDTQYF
TRBJ2-7 | few | TRBV20-1 | 17 | NA | TGCAGTGCTAGTATGTTCAACGCAGGGACGAGCTCCTACGAGCAGTACTTC | CSASMFNAGTSSYEQYF